This TCR beta chain was recorded in a study of graft-versus-host responses after intestinal transplantation. In the study overall: Transplant recipients had multivisceral, liver-intestinal, or isolated intestinal grafts.

Germline V gene data show CDR1 as SEHNR and CDR2 as FQNEAQ (reference sequence). The CDR3 is made up of 14 amino acids. V was pared by 5 bases and J by 3 bases, with 11 bases between. Data came from immunoSEQ multiplex PCR; TCRdb stores just in-frame clones and leaves some out. The sample has fewer than 50,000 clones, roughly nine tenths seen once. This clonotype originated in a human patient who received an intestinal transplant, so some T cells may come from the graft donor. This chain uses TRBV7-9 with TRBJ2-4, with D perhaps TRBD1 (5 bases). The input for sequencing was PBMCs, taken 524 days after transplant. CDR3 residues: CASSPRQLKNIQYF. CDR3 bases: TGTGCCAGCAGCCCGAGACAGCTCAAAAACATTCAGTACTTC.